This TCR beta chain is drawn from a study of identifying expanded T cells in peripheral blood. Assay: immunoSEQ multiplex PCR; the TCRdb copy retains only in-frame clones and omits some. The data show 95,000 to 100,000 clones, with around 88% seen just once and about 17% held by the top ten. Worth noting for this clone: What it binds is unknown.

The study's findings and limits: Across healthy donors, higher total template counts meant significantly greater approximately two-week count variance.

Collection occurred without any documented infections or immune events in donors. CDR3 length: 15 amino acids. V lost 0 bases, J lost 3 bases, and 9 bases lay in between. Germline V CDR1 and CDR2: MNHEY, SVGAGI. The J gene is TRBJ1-5, the V gene TRBV6-5; D might be TRBD1 (5 bases). Sequencing was carried out using blood. This receptor was taken from a person aged 18 to 75 in good health. The CDR3 sequence: CASSYSAGYNQPQHF. The CDR3 DNA is TGTGCCAGCAGTTACTCGGCAGGGTACAATCAGCCCCAGCATTTT.